Sequencing of this T cell receptor (beta chain) was carried out in a study of blood T cell repertoires in COVID-19. Per the original methods: Amplification of reference gene primers provided the estimated nucleated cell counts. The method was immunoSEQ multiplex PCR; TCRdb's version includes in-frame clones alone and lacks a portion of them. V, J and clone size reflect that table, while D and trimming were determined from the DNA. The sample yields 97,000 or so clones, roughly 80% seen once. CDR1 MDHEN and CDR2 SYDVKM come from the germline V gene. V lost 5 bases to trimming and J lost 2 bases, with 10 bases between them. This CDR3 contains 14 residues.

This sequence joins TRBV28 and TRBJ1-3; D perhaps matches TRBD1 (6 bases). This TCR was recovered from a man at least 80 years old with acute or convalescent COVID-19. The source material was peripheral blood. CDR3 sequence reads: CASSPPGAGNTIYF. The CDR3, as DNA: TGTGCCAGCAGTCCTCCAGGGGCTGGAAACACCATATATTTT.